Each of the 20 T cell receptor beta chains below was sequenced from the same sample in a study of human thymus T cells. Corrective cardiac surgery supplied the resected thymus tissue. Assay: immunoSEQ multiplex PCR; the TCRdb copy retains only in-frame clones and omits some. The profile shows tens of thousands of clones, roughly 94% of them singletons. Sequencing was carried out using thymus tissue. These receptors all come from a girl less than two years old with a congenital heart defect but otherwise immunologically healthy.

V is TRBV5-5 and J is TRBJ2-1; no clear D gene. Germline CDR1 is SGHKS and CDR2 is YYEKEE (reference sequence). V was trimmed by 1 base and J by 1 base, leaving 12 bases between them. The CDR3 length is 16 residues. The CDR3 sequence is CASSLFGVGSYNEQFF. The CDR3 region has the DNA TGTGCCAGCAGCTTGTTCGGAGTTGGATCCTACAATGAGCAGTTCTTC.

V gene TRBV18 combines with J gene TRBJ1-1, with D possibly TRBD1 on 5 matching bases. Trimming shortened V by 0 bases and J by 1 base, and 15 bases separated the two germline ends. CDR3 length: 17 amino acids. Germline V gene sequence: CDR1 KGHSH, CDR2 LQKENI. CDR3 DNA: TGTGCCAGCTCACCACCGGGACGGGTCCCCGGGAACACTGAAGCTTTCTTT. Its protein product is CASSPPGRVPGNTEAFF.

The rearrangement links TRBV30 to TRBJ2-6; D gene uncertain. CDR3 length: 17 residues. The germline V gene has CDR1 GTSNPN and CDR2 SVGIG (reference sequence). Between the trimmed V and J ends, which lost 3 bases and 1 base, there was a span of 16 bases. CDR3 in DNA: TGTGCCTGGAGGGGTCTAGGACGGCGTTCTGGGGCCAACGTCCTGACTTTC. The encoded protein is CAWRGLGRRSGANVLTF.

This sequence joins TRBV7-9 and TRBJ1-1; no definite D call. The ends were cut back, 5 bases at V and 1 base at J, with 11 bases in the middle. The germline V gene encodes CDR1 SEHNR and CDR2 FQNEAQ (reference sequence). This CDR3 is 14 amino acids long. This CDR3 reads CASSHTGPNTEAFF. The CDR3 DNA reads as TGTGCCAGCAGCCATACCGGGCCGAACACTGAAGCTTTCTTT. Variable domain in full (rest from reference TRBV7-9 and TRBJ1-1): DTGVSQNPRHKITKRGQNVTFRCDPISEHNRLYWYRQTLGQGPEFLTYFQNEAQLEKSRLLSDRFSAERPKGSFSTLEIQRTEQGDSAMYLCASSHTGPNTEAFFGQGTRLTVV.

The chain couples TRBV12-5 to TRBJ2-7; 7 bases are shared with TRBD1. The CDR3 length is 14 residues. Germline loops: CDR1 LGHNT, CDR2 FRNRAP. V was clipped by 1 base and J by 3 bases; unmatched bases: 3. The CDR3, as DNA: TGTGCTAGTGGTTTGGGACAGGGTGACTACGAGCAGTACTTC. Amino acid sequence: CASGLGQGDYEQYF.

The J gene is TRBJ2-6, the V gene TRBV6-1; 9 nucleotides match TRBD1. V shed 1 base, J shed 2 bases, and the junction held 9 bases outside the gene matches. The CDR3 runs to 19 residues. CDR1 and CDR2 (germline): MNHNS, SASEGT. CDR3 in DNA: TGTGCCAGCAGTGAAGAAGTTTGGGACAGGGTGACTGGGGCCAACGTCCTGACTTTC. It encodes CASSEEVWDRVTGANVLTF.

The chain employs TRBV5-1 and TRBJ2-7, with a weak D call TRBD2 (6 bases). Germline V gene sequence: CDR1 SGHRS, CDR2 YFSETQ. Trimming took off 5 bases at V and 2 bases at J, with 20 bases between the two ends. CDR3 length: 16 residues. The DNA for the CDR3 is TGCGCCAGCAGGCCTCAGAGGGGAGGCTTTACCTACGAGCAGTACTTC. It specifies CASRPQRGGFTYEQYF.

The rearrangement joins TRBV25-1 to TRBJ1-3; no clear D. The CDR3 has 12 residues. V was pared by 1 base and J by 4 bases, with 2 bases between. CDR1 is MGHDK, CDR2 SYGVNS, per germline. The CDR3 DNA reads TGTGCCAGCAGTGAATCCGGAAACACCATATATTTT. Protein product: CASSESGNTIYF.

This clone has a single count. The gene calls are TRBV7-9 and TRBJ2-1; 9 bases map to TRBD2. V shed 3 bases, J shed 8 bases, and the junction held 8 bases outside the gene matches. Germline assignment: CDR1 SEHNR and CDR2 FQNEAQ (reference sequence). CDR3 size: 15 residues. The CDR3 is CASSLAAGGPHEQFF. The CDR3, as DNA: TGTGCCAGCAGCTTGGCGGCGGGAGGGCCCCATGAGCAGTTCTTC.

This CDR3 reads CASSLGPGSGSTDTQYF. DNA of the CDR3: TGTGCCAGCAGCTTAGGCCCCGGTAGCGGGAGCACAGATACGCAGTATTTT. This chain connects TRBV7-2 to TRBJ2-3, with 7 bases identical to TRBD2. Germline CDR1 SGHTA, CDR2 FQGNSA. The CDR3 is 17 residues long. V dropped 1 base and J dropped 0; count of bases not matched to a gene: 7. Full variable domain (rest looked up from reference TRBV7-2 and TRBJ2-3): GAGVSQSPSNKVTEKGKDVELRCDPISGHTALYWYRQSLGQGLEFLIYFQGNSAPDKSGLPSDRFSAERTGGSVSTLTIQRTQQEDSAVYLCASSLGPGSGSTDTQYFGPGTRLTVL.

The chain uses TRBV2 and TRBJ1-5, with D possibly TRBD1 on 5 matching bases. From germline, CDR1 is SNHLY and CDR2 FYNNEI. This CDR3 spans 16 amino acids. Between the trimmed V and J ends, which lost 8 bases and 0 bases, there was a span of 17 bases. The CDR3 DNA follows: TGTGCCAGCGGGGGGGACGGAAGAGATAGCAATCAGCCCCAGCATTTT. Protein product: CASGGDGRDSNQPQHF.

Here the CDR3 DNA reads TGTGCCAGCAGCAAACCCGGGACAGGGGGCACTGGCACAGATACGCAGTATTTT. It encodes CASSKPGTGGTGTDTQYF. The rearrangement links TRBV9 to TRBJ2-3; 12 nucleotides agree with TRBD1. The CDR3 loop spans 18 amino acids. CDR1 is SGDLS and CDR2 is YYNGEE in the germline V gene. Trimming at V came to 4 bases and at J to 1 base, leaving 10 bases not matched to a gene.

The V call is TRBV6-6, the J call TRBJ2-7; D is unclear. Germline V gives CDR1 MNHNY, CDR2 SVGAGI (reference sequence). The CDR3 runs 11 residues. V was trimmed by 6 bases and J by 2 bases, leaving 5 bases between them. The CDR3: CASRQTYEQYF. The CDR3 DNA reads as TGTGCCAGCAGACAAACCTACGAGCAGTACTTC.

This chain connects TRBV7-9 to TRBJ2-7, with D perhaps matching TRBD2 (5 bases). The ends were cut back, 5 bases at V and 0 bases at J, with 14 bases in the middle. From germline, CDR1 is SEHNR and CDR2 FQNEAQ (reference sequence). The CDR3 consists of 15 residues. The CDR3: CASSSNAGSSYEQYF. Here the CDR3 DNA reads TGTGCCAGCAGCAGTAACGCGGGTAGCTCCTACGAGCAGTACTTC. The entire variable domain, with the rest obtained from reference TRBV7-9 and TRBJ2-7, is as follows: DTGVSQNPRHKITKRGQNVTFRCDPISEHNRLYWYRQTLGQGPEFLTYFQNEAQLEKSRLLSDRFSAERPKGSFSTLEIQRTEQGDSAMYLCASSSNAGSSYEQYFGPGTRLTVT.

The chain uses TRBV9 and TRBJ2-1, with D perhaps matching TRBD1 or TRBD2 (5 bases each). The CDR3 covers 15 residues. V lost 2 bases and J 4 bases, leaving 13 bases between the germline ends. Germline CDR1 SGDLS, CDR2 YYNGEE. The CDR3 loop is CASSVGTQAYNEQFF. For the CDR3, the DNA is TGTGCCAGCAGCGTGGGGACGCAGGCTTACAATGAGCAGTTCTTC.

DNA of the CDR3: TGTGCCAGCAGCTTCGAGGGGCCCGTCTACACCTTC. Encoded protein: CASSFEGPVYTF. V and J are TRBV7-9 and TRBJ1-2; a possible D gene is TRBD1 (5 bases). Looked up from germline, CDR1 is SEHNR and CDR2 is FQNEAQ (reference sequence). V lost 3 bases, J lost 10 bases, and 12 bases lay in between. There are 12 residues in the CDR3. Combining the CDR3 with reference TRBV7-9 and TRBJ1-2 gives the whole variable domain DTGVSQNPRHKITKRGQNVTFRCDPISEHNRLYWYRQTLGQGPEFLTYFQNEAQLEKSRLLSDRFSAERPKGSFSTLEIQRTEQGDSAMYLCASSFEGPVYTFGSGTRLTVV.

This clone was seen just once. This chain joins TRBV7-9 and TRBJ2-3; 9 positions agree with TRBD2. V shed 5 bases, J shed 0 bases, and the junction held 9 bases outside the gene matches. Germline lookup yields CDR1 SEHNR and CDR2 FQNEAQ (reference sequence). CDR3 size: 17 residues. CDR3 sequence (DNA): TGTGCCAGCAGCCCCCACCGGCGGGAGGGGAGCACAGATACGCAGTATTTT. Encoded protein: CASSPHRREGSTDTQYF.

The V and J genes are TRBV7-9 and TRBJ2-7; no clear D gene. Trimming removed 0 bases at V and 6 bases at J, with 15 bases between. Germline V gene data show CDR1 as SEHNR and CDR2 as FQNEAQ (reference sequence). The length of the CDR3 is 15 residues. CDR3 sequence (DNA): TGTGCCAGCAGCTTAGCGGGGAACCCGTTGGCCGAGCAGTACTTC. Amino acid sequence: CASSLAGNPLAEQYF. Variable domain in full (rest from reference TRBV7-9 and TRBJ2-7): DTGVSQNPRHKITKRGQNVTFRCDPISEHNRLYWYRQTLGQGPEFLTYFQNEAQLEKSRLLSDRFSAERPKGSFSTLEIQRTEQGDSAMYLCASSLAGNPLAEQYFGPGTRLTVT.

The chain couples TRBV5-1 to TRBJ1-2; D is uncertain. The CDR3 sequence is 16 residues long. Germline CDR1 is SGHRS and CDR2 is YFSETQ. V dropped 4 bases and J dropped 4 bases, with 20 bases sitting between them. The CDR3 sequence is CASSILGGPPVYGYTF. CDR3 DNA sequence: TGCGCCAGCAGCATACTGGGTGGCCCTCCAGTCTATGGCTACACCTTC.

This rearrangement joins TRBV27 to TRBJ1-3; 11 bases agree with TRBD1. The CDR3 covers 16 residues. The germline V gene has CDR1 MNHEY and CDR2 SMNVEV (reference sequence). J lost 3 bases, V lost 5 bases, and 6 bases had no gene match. The CDR3 protein is CASSEGTGGDGNTIYF. The CDR3 DNA sequence: TGTGCCAGCAGTGAGGGGACAGGGGGGGATGGAAACACCATATATTTT.